Shown below are 17 T cell receptor beta chains from a single sample sequenced in a study of radiation and T cells in renal cell carcinoma. The data were produced by immunoSEQ multiplex PCR, yet TCRdb's version contains in-frame clones alone and is incomplete. The sample shows tens of thousands of clones, around 81% of them seen only once. Time point indicated: blood 4 weeks post-SBRT, at nephrectomy. The sample's treatment: 15 Gy SBRT to primary tumor, nephrectomy 4 weeks later. Sequenced material: blood, taken from a patient whose treatment included radiotherapy and nephrectomy. Receptors originate from a man aged 50-59 years with renal cell carcinoma.

The chain links TRBV30 to TRBJ1-1, with 7 bases fitting TRBD1. CDR3 size: 14 residues. The germline V gene has CDR1 GTSNPN and CDR2 SVGIG (reference sequence). V shed 2 bases and J 3 bases; nucleotides not matched to a gene: 6. CDR3 sequence: CAWSTTGEYTEAFF. The CDR3, as DNA: TGTGCCTGGAGTACTACAGGGGAATACACTGAAGCTTTCTTT.

The V call is TRBV9, the J call TRBJ1-1, with D possibly TRBD1 on 6 matching bases. CDR3 length: 14 amino acids. Per the germline V gene, CDR1 is SGDLS and CDR2 is YYNGEE. The V and J ends lost 2 bases and 4 bases respectively, with 12 bases between them. This chain's CDR3 is CASSVVQGSTEAFF. In DNA, the CDR3 is TGTGCCAGCAGCGTGGTGCAGGGGAGCACTGAAGCTTTCTTT.

The chain recombines TRBV6-5 with TRBJ1-2, with no clear D. The CDR3 loop spans 14 amino acids. V dropped 2 bases and J dropped 4 bases, with 11 bases sitting between them. The germline V gene encodes CDR1 MNHEY and CDR2 SVGAGI. The CDR3 is CASSYAQLSYGYTF. The CDR3 nucleotides are TGTGCCAGCAGTTACGCACAGCTCTCCTATGGCTACACCTTC.

V is TRBV7-9 and J is TRBJ2-1, with 8 bases lining up with TRBD1. The ends lost 3 bases at V and 3 bases at J; junction bases unmatched: 4. The CDR3 consists of 15 residues. The germline CDR1 and CDR2 sequences are SEHNR and FQNEAQ (reference sequence). The CDR3 sequence is CASSFQGANYNEQFF. CDR3 sequence (DNA): TGTGCCAGCAGCTTTCAGGGGGCAAACTACAATGAGCAGTTCTTC.

This clone was detected only a few times. The V and J genes are TRBV9 and TRBJ1-2, with 8 bases that match TRBD1. Germline V lookup: CDR1 SGDLS, CDR2 YYNGEE. This CDR3 is built from 15 residues. After removal of 3 bases from V and 0 bases from J, the junction contained 4 bases not matched to a gene. CDR3 in amino acids: CASSAQGVANYGYTF. CDR3 in DNA: TGTGCCAGCAGCGCACAGGGGGTGGCTAACTATGGCTACACCTTC.

This clone has a handful of counts. The chain carries TRBV5-6 and TRBJ1-4, with D unclear. From germline, CDR1 is SGHDT and CDR2 YYEEEE. The CDR3 extends over 14 amino acids. Trimming left V 2 bases short and J 4 bases short, with 9 bases between. DNA for the CDR3: TGTGCCAGCAGCTTAGACGGAAATAATGAAAAACTGTTTTTT. It encodes CASSLDGNNEKLFF.

The chain links TRBV5-8 to TRBJ2-1; maybe TRBD2 (6 bases). V gave up 6 bases and J gave up 11 bases, with 15 bases separating them. CDR1 and CDR2 from the germline V gene are SGHTS and YDEGEE. This CDR3 is 12 amino acids long. The CDR3 nucleotides are TGTGCCAGCACCAGGGTCGCGGGACAGCAGTTCTTC. It encodes CASTRVAGQQFF.

The sample holds one count of this clone. V and J are TRBV9 and TRBJ2-7, with a possible D match to TRBD1 (6 bases). Trimming removed 2 bases from V and 2 bases from J, with 17 bases in between. This CDR3 comprises 16 residues. Germline CDR1 is SGDLS and CDR2 is YYNGEE. The CDR3: CASSVDSGTSAYEQYF. The DNA of the CDR3 is TGTGCCAGCAGCGTGGATTCCGGGACATCTGCCTACGAGCAGTACTTC.

The chain is built from TRBV5-1 and TRBJ2-1, with D hard to call. The CDR3 contains 15 residues. The ends were cut back, 6 bases at V and 1 base at J, with 14 bases in the middle. Germline V CDR1 and CDR2: SGHRS, YFSETQ. DNA of the CDR3: TGCGCCAGCACCCTGTTGGGGTCATCCTACAATGAGCAGTTCTTC. This translates into CASTLLGSSYNEQFF.

The chain employs TRBV7-8 and TRBJ1-4; 7 bases are a match to TRBD1. V was clipped by 5 bases and J by 1 base; unmatched bases: 1. This CDR3 comprises 14 residues. Germline loops: CDR1 SGHVS, CDR2 FQNEAQ. In nucleotides, the CDR3 is TGTGCCAGCAGCCGGGACAGAACTAATGAAAAACTGTTTTTT. It specifies CASSRDRTNEKLFF.

The rearrangement joins TRBV7-8 to TRBJ1-6; no clear D gene. V was shortened by 2 bases and J by 11 bases, with 13 bases between the two germline ends. The CDR3 sequence is 14 residues long. Germline V gene sequence: CDR1 SGHVS, CDR2 FQNEAQ. The CDR3 nucleotides are TGTGCCAGCAGCTTATCTCAGAGGGCAACACCCCTCCACTTT. Translating gives CASSLSQRATPLHF.

This clone was seen a few times. DNA of the CDR3: TGTGCCAGCAGTCCCCACAGGGCAGGTCAGCCCCAGCATTTT. Protein product: CASSPHRAGQPQHF. The genes are TRBV28 and TRBJ1-5; D is possibly TRBD1 (6 bases). Germline assignment: CDR1 MDHEN and CDR2 SYDVKM. The CDR3 spans 14 residues. Deletions cut 5 bases from V and 6 bases from J, with 14 bases between.

This clone was recorded only once. The V call is TRBV7-9, the J call TRBJ2-7; D is ambiguous. CDR1 SEHNR and CDR2 FQNEAQ come from the germline V gene (reference sequence). The CDR3 sequence is 14 residues long. V lost 5 bases and J lost 2, with 13 bases in between. CDR3 coding DNA: TGTGCCAGCAGCCCCTGGCGTTCCCCCTACGAGCAGTACTTC. This encodes CASSPWRSPYEQYF.

The chain combines TRBV2 with TRBJ2-7; the match to TRBD1 covers 7 bases. CDR1 and CDR2 from the germline V gene are SNHLY and FYNNEI. V dropped 5 bases and J dropped 6; count of bases not matched to a gene: 7. The CDR3 spans 13 residues. CDR3 sequence reads: CASSSGTAVEQYF. As DNA, the CDR3 is TGTGCCAGCAGTTCCGGGACAGCAGTCGAGCAGTACTTC. The full variable domain, completed using reference TRBV2 and TRBJ2-7, is EPEVTQTPSHQVTQMGQEVILRCVPISNHLYFYWYRQILGQKVEFLVSFYNNEISEKSEIFDDQFSVERPDGSNFTLKIRSTKLEDSAMYFCASSSGTAVEQYFGPGTRLTVT.

The chain couples TRBV9 to TRBJ2-7; the match to TRBD1 covers 9 bases. The CDR3 is 15 amino acids. V trimming: 4 bases; J trimming: 2 bases; junction bases outside the gene matches: 7. Germline V CDR1 and CDR2: SGDLS, YYNGEE. As DNA, the CDR3 is TGTGCCAGCAGCCCGTACAGGGGGCCACCCTACGAGCAGTACTTC. It is translated as CASSPYRGPPYEQYF. Filled out from reference TRBV9 and TRBJ2-7, the complete variable domain reads DSGVTQTPKHLITATGQRVTLRCSPRSGDLSVYWYQQSLDQGLQFLIQYYNGEERAKGNILERFSAQQFPDLHSELNLSSLELGDSALYFCASSPYRGPPYEQYFGPGTRLTVT.

V usage is TRBV5-1 and J usage is TRBJ2-5; D may correspond to TRBD1 or TRBD2 (8 bases each). From germline, CDR1 is SGHRS and CDR2 YFSETQ. The CDR3 is made up of 16 amino acids. Trimming left V 3 bases short and J 4 bases short, with 19 bases between. The chain's CDR3 is CASSSNVAGQAETQYF. CDR3 DNA sequence: TGCGCCAGCAGCTCGAACGTAGCGGGACAGGCAGAGACCCAGTACTTC.

This chain uses TRBV11-2 with TRBJ1-2, with D possibly being TRBD1 (5 bases). The germline V gene has CDR1 SGHAT and CDR2 FQNNGV. The CDR3 length is 12 residues. V was pared by 3 bases and J by 7 bases, with 9 bases between. The CDR3 protein is CASSFGGGGYTF. Written as DNA, the CDR3 is TGTGCCAGCAGCTTTGGGGGGGGTGGCTACACCTTC.